This T cell receptor beta chain was recorded in a study of cytomegalovirus exposure and HLA in healthy donors. As for the study in general: There were over 350 genotyped donors. Of these, 75% to 90% fell in the genetic ancestry cluster associated with self-reported Caucasian donors.

Turning to this clone: The antigen remains unidentified.

Whole-study findings and limits: Associated with HLA alleles at 0.05 false discovery rate in a later analysis were about 17,000 TCR beta sequences.

PCR employed 60 Vbeta and 13 Jbeta primers. Sequenced by immunoSEQ multiplex PCR; TCRdb stores in-frame clones only, minus some. The sample lists about 170,000 clones, 65% to 85% occurring once. J gave up 0 bases and V 3 bases, and 8 bases lay outside the gene matches. This CDR3 is built from 17 residues. Per the germline V gene, CDR1 is KGHSH and CDR2 is LQKENI. The rearrangement joins TRBV18 to TRBJ2-1, with 7 bases matching TRBD2. Specimen: PBMCs. The source is a woman between 45 and 65 years old in good health and CMV-seropositive. CDR3 region: CASSPRTSAPSYNEQFF. CDR3 nucleotides: TGTGCCAGCTCACCCCGCACTAGCGCCCCCTCCTACAATGAGCAGTTCTTC.